The T cell receptor beta chain described here comes from a study of T cell responses to AZD1222 COVID-19 vaccine. General study results and limits: Repertoires were sampled only after the peak T cell response.

CDR1 and CDR2 (germline): KGHSH, LQKENI. Trimming removed 2 bases at V and 4 bases at J, with 9 bases between. This CDR3 is built from 13 residues. Assay: immunoSEQ multiplex PCR; the TCRdb copy retains only in-frame clones and omits some. The profile shows 95,000 to 150,000 clones, 70% to 90% of them singletons. Points on this clone: The antigen remains unidentified.

The V call is TRBV18, the J call TRBJ2-7, with TRBD1 as a possible D gene (5 bases). Sequenced here: peripheral blood, sampled on day 0 of AZD1222 vaccination. The clonotype originates from an adult in good health. CDR3 amino acids: CASSPLTAYEQYF. Written as DNA, the CDR3 is TGTGCCAGCTCACCATTGACAGCTTACGAGCAGTACTTC.